This entry lists 7 T cell receptor beta chains sequenced from one sample in a study of T cell clonotyping in hematopoietic cell transplantation. The method was immunoSEQ multiplex PCR; TCRdb's version includes in-frame clones alone and lacks a portion of them. The sample includes fewer than 9,500 clones, about 94% of them seen just once. The source material was peripheral blood mononuclear cells, sampled 30 days after allogeneic stem cell transplant. The receptors come from a male patient aged 55-69 years who had an allogeneic stem cell transplant from an unrelated donor, so T cells may come from the graft donor. Some clones in this sample may be carry-over from other donors' samples.

The chain couples TRBV28 to TRBJ1-4, with a possible D match to TRBD1 (6 bases). V was cut by 1 base and J by 7 bases, with 16 bases left in between. The CDR3 loop spans 16 amino acids. Germline-derived CDR1 and CDR2 are MDHEN and SYDVKM. CDR3 protein: CASSLLGLGALEKLFF. CDR3 nucleotide sequence: TGTGCCAGCAGTTTATTAGGTTTGGGGGCCCTTGAAAAACTGTTTTTT.

The genes are TRBV6-6 and TRBJ2-7; a weak D match, TRBD2 (6 bases). Per germline, CDR1 MNHNY and CDR2 SVGAGI (reference sequence). V was trimmed by 7 bases and J by 1 base, leaving 17 bases between them. The CDR3 totals 15 residues. This CDR3 is CASTLRAGRSYEQYF. In DNA, the CDR3 is TGTGCCAGCACCCTACGGGCAGGGAGGTCCTACGAGCAGTACTTC.

The chain carries TRBV18 and TRBJ2-1; TRBD2 agrees at 11 bases. This CDR3 spans 16 amino acids. Trimming at V came to 0 bases and at J to 8 bases, leaving 6 bases not matched to a gene. Germline values: CDR1 KGHSH, CDR2 LQKENI. The CDR3 region is CASSPPLGLAVYEQFF. CDR3 bases: TGTGCCAGCTCACCACCGTTGGGACTAGCGGTATATGAGCAGTTCTTC.

The V gene is TRBV28, the J gene TRBJ2-1; D gene unclear. CDR1 and CDR2 (germline): MDHEN, SYDVKM. The V and J ends lost 3 bases and 2 bases respectively, with 11 bases between them. The CDR3 consists of 15 residues. This CDR3 reads CASSFSTSTYNEQFF. CDR3 coding DNA: TGTGCCAGCAGTTTTAGCACGAGTACCTACAATGAGCAGTTCTTC.

The chain employs TRBV6-1 and TRBJ2-2; 7 bases line up with TRBD1. The CDR3 spans 14 residues. J was trimmed by 3 bases and V by 6 bases; bases with no gene match: 4. CDR1 MNHNS and CDR2 SASEGT come from the germline V gene. The chain's CDR3 is CASRVGQYTGELFF. CDR3 bases: TGTGCCAGCAGAGTGGGACAGTACACCGGGGAGCTGTTTTTT.

This clone was detected once. The chain combines TRBV27 with TRBJ1-2, with 9 bases matching TRBD1. V shed 5 bases, J shed 8 bases, and the junction held 9 bases outside the gene matches. Germline CDR1 and CDR2: MNHEY and SMNVEV (reference sequence). This CDR3 spans 14 amino acids. The CDR3 nucleotides read TGTGCCAGCAGTCCCCTACGGACAGGGGAAGGCTACACCTTC. The encoded protein is CASSPLRTGEGYTF.

The genes are TRBV29-1 and TRBJ1-2, with 10 bases that match TRBD1. The V gene end was trimmed by 6 bases and the J gene end by 3 bases; junction bases not matched to a gene: 4. Germline CDR1 is SQVTM and CDR2 is ANQGSEA. CDR3 size: 13 residues. The CDR3 DNA follows: TGCAGCGTCCGGGACAGGGGAGACTATGGCTACACCTTC. Encoded protein: CSVRDRGDYGYTF.